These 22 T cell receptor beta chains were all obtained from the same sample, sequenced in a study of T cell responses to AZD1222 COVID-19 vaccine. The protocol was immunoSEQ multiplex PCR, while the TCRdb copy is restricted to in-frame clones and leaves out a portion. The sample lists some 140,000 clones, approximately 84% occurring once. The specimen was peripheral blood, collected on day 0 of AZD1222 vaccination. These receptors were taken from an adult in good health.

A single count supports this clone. For the CDR3, the DNA is TGTGCCAGCAGCCAGACGGCGAACACCGGGGAGCTGTTTTTT. Encoded protein: CASSQTANTGELFF. The chain has TRBV6-1 and TRBJ2-2, with D unclear. This CDR3 comprises 14 residues. Trimming removed 6 bases at V and 0 bases at J, with 8 bases between. The germline gives CDR1 MNHNS, CDR2 SASEGT.

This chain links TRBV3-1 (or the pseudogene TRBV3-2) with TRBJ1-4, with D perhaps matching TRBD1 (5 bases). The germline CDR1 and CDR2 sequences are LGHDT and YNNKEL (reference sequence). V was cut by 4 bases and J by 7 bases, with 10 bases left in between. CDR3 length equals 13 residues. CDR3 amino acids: CASSPYGGEKLFF. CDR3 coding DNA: TGTGCCAGCAGCCCGTACGGGGGTGAAAAACTGTTTTTT.

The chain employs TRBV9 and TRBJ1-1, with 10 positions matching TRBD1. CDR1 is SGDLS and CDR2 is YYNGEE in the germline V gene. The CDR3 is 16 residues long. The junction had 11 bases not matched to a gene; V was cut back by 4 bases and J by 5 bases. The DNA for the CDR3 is TGTGCCAGCAGCTTAGGACAGGGGGGAGTTTCAACTGAAGCTTTCTTT. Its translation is CASSLGQGGVSTEAFF.

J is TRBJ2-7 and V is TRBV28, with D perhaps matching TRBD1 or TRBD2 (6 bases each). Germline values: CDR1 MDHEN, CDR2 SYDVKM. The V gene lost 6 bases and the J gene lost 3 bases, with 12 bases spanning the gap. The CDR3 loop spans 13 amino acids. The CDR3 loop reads CASREGGNYEQYF. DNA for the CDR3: TGTGCCAGCAGAGAGGGGGGTAACTACGAGCAGTACTTC.

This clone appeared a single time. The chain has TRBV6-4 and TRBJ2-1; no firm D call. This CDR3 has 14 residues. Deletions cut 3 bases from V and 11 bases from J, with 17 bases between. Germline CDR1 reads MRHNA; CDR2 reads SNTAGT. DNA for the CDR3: TGTGCCAGCAGTGAGGGGTCTAGAGTGATTCAGCAGTTCTTC. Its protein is CASSEGSRVIQQFF.

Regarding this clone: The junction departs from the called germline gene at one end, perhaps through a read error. CDR3 in amino acids: CASSLIGTEGETQYF. In DNA, the CDR3 is TGTGCTAGCAGCTTAATAGGGACCGAAGGGGAGACCCAGTACTTC. The chain carries TRBV7-7 and TRBJ2-5, with D perhaps given as TRBD1 or TRBD2 (5 bases each). The CDR3 covers 15 residues. Germline assignment: CDR1 SSHAT and CDR2 FNYEAQ (reference sequence).

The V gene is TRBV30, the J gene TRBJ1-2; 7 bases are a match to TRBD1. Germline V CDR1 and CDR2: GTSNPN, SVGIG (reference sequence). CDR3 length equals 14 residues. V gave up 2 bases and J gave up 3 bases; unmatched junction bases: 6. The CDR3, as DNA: TGTGCCTGGAGTACCCGACAGGGAGACTATGGCTACACCTTC. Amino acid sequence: CAWSTRQGDYGYTF.

This CDR3 is CSASSLAGTDTQYF. The CDR3 region has the DNA TGCAGTGCTAGTAGTCTAGCGGGCACAGATACGCAGTATTTT. The chain joins TRBV20-1 to TRBJ2-3; 7 nucleotides align to TRBD2. The CDR3 covers 14 residues. Trimming took 3 bases from V and 1 from J; bases not matched to a gene: 4. CDR1 and CDR2 from the germline V gene are DFQATT and SNEGSKA (reference sequence).

The CDR3 bases are TGTGCCAGCTCACGGTCGAGCTCCTACAATGAGCAGTTCTTC. Translation: CASSRSSSYNEQFF. The V gene is TRBV18, the J gene TRBJ2-1; D unresolved. The germline V gene encodes CDR1 KGHSH and CDR2 LQKENI. V was pared by 4 bases and J by 0 bases, with 7 bases between. This CDR3 has 14 amino acids. Supplemented by reference TRBV18 and TRBJ2-1, the full variable domain reads NAGVMQNPRHLVRRRGQEARLRCSPMKGHSHVYWYRQLPEEGLKFMVYLQKENIIDESGMPKERFSAEFPKEGPSILRIQQVVRGDSAAYFCASSRSSSYNEQFFGPGTRLTVL.

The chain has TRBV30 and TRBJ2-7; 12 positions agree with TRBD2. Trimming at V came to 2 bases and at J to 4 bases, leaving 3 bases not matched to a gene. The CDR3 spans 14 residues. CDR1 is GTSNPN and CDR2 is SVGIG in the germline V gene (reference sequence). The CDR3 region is CAWSPGLAGYEQYF. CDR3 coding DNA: TGTGCCTGGAGTCCGGGACTAGCGGGTTACGAGCAGTACTTC.

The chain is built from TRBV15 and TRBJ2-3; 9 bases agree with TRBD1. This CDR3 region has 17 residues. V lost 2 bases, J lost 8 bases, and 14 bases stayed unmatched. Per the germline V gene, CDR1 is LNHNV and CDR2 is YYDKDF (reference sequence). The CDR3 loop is CATSRRKLTGGVATQYF. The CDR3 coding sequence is TGTGCCACCAGCAGACGTAAACTGACAGGGGGAGTTGCTACGCAGTATTTT.

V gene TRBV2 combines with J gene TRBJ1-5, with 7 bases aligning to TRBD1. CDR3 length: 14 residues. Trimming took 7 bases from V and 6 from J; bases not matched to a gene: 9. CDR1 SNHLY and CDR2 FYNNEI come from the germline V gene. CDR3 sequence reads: CASKPGQAGQPQHF. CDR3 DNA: TGTGCCAGCAAACCTGGACAGGCGGGTCAGCCCCAGCATTTT.

In nucleotides, the CDR3 is TGTGCCAGCAGTTTACAGACAGGGAACACAGATACGCAGTATTTT. Encoded protein: CASSLQTGNTDTQYF. The J gene is TRBJ2-3, the V gene TRBV28, with TRBD1 matching 7 bases. Per germline, CDR1 MDHEN and CDR2 SYDVKM. Unmatched junction bases numbered 4, after V lost 2 bases and J lost 2 bases. The CDR3 length is 15 residues.

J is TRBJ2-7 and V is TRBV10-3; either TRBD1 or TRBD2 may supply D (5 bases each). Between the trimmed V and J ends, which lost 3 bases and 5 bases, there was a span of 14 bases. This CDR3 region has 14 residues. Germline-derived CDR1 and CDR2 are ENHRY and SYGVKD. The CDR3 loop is CAISEGDPGHEQYF. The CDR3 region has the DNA TGTGCCATCAGTGAAGGGGACCCCGGACACGAGCAGTACTTC.

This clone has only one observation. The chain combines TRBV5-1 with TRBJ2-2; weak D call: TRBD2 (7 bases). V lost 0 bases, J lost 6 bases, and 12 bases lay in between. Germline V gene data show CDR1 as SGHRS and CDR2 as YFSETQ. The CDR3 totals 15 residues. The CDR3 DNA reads TGCGCCAGCAGCTTGGCCGGGGGGCTGGCCGGGGAGCTGTTTTTT. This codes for CASSLAGGLAGELFF.

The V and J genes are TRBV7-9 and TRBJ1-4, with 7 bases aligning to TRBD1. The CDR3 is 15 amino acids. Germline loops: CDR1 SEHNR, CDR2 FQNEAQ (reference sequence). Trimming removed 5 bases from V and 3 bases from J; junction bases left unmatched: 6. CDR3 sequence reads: CASSRTGAPNEKLFF. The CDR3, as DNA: TGTGCCAGCAGCAGAACAGGGGCTCCTAATGAAAAACTGTTTTTT.

The CDR3 loop reads CSVERQTGYTF. CDR3 nucleotides: TGCAGCGTTGAACGACAGACTGGCTACACCTTC. J is TRBJ1-2 and V is TRBV29-1, with D perhaps matching TRBD1 (5 bases). Per germline, CDR1 SQVTM and CDR2 ANQGSEA. Between the trimmed V and J ends, which lost 2 bases and 7 bases, there was a span of 8 bases. The CDR3 covers 11 residues.

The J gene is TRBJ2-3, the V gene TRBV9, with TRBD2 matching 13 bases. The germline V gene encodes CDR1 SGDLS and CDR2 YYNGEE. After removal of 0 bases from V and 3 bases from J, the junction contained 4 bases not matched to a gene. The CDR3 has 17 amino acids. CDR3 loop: CASSVATSGGATDTQYF. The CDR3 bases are TGTGCCAGCAGCGTAGCTACTAGCGGGGGGGCAACAGATACGCAGTATTTT.

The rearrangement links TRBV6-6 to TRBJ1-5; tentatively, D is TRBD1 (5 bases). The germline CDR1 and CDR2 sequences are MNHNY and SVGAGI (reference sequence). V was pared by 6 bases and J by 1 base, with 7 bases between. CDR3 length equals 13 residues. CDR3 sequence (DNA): TGTGCCAGCAGCCGACAGAGCAATCAGCCCCAGCATTTT. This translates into CASSRQSNQPQHF.

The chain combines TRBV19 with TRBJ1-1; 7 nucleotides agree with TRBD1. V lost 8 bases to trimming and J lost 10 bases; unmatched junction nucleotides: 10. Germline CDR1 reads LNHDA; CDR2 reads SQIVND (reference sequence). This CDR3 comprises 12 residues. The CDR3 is CASESPNRGAFF. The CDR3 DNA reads TGTGCCAGTGAGTCACCAAACAGGGGAGCTTTCTTT.

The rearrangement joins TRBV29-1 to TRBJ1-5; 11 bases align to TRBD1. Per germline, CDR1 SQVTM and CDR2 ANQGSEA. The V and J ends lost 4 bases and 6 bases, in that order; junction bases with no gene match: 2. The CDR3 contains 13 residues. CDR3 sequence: CSVAGTGGQPQHF. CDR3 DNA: TGCAGCGTTGCCGGGACAGGGGGTCAGCCCCAGCATTTT.

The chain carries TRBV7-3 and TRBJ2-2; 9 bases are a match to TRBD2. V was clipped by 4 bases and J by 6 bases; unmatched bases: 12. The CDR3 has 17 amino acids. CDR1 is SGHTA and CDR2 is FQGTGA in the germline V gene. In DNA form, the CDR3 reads TGTGCCAGCAGCTCGGACTCGCGGGGGGGCGAAGCCGGGGAGCTGTTTTTT. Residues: CASSSDSRGGEAGELFF. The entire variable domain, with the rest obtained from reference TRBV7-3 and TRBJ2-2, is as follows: GAGVSQTPSNKVTEKGKYVELRCDPISGHTALYWYRQSLGQGPEFLIYFQGTGAADDSGLPNDRFFAVRPEGSVSTLKIQRTERGDSAVYLCASSSDSRGGEAGELFFGEGSRLTVL.